Listed below are T cell receptor beta chains from one sample, sequenced in a study of blood T cell repertoires in COVID-19. Using immunoSEQ multiplex PCR, the repertoire was profiled, and TCRdb retains in-frame clones only, with some absent. The sample records 150,000 to 160,000 clones, about 89% being singletons. The sample consisted of peripheral blood. All receptors come from a middle-aged man with acute or convalescent COVID-19. Each CDR3 is given with its conserved first and last residue. D genes are given only for firm matches. Not every row has a clone size; where given, it reads once, few, many or a size class.

TGTGCCAGTAGTCCGGTGGATAGGGGATCGAGACCCGGCTACACCTTC CASSPVDRGSRPGYTF - - TRBJ1-2 TRBV19
TGTGCAAGTCGCTTAGTTTTAGCGGGGGGGCCGGAGACCCAGTACTTC CASRLVLAGGPETQYF - - TRBJ2-5 TRBV12-2
TGTGCCAGTGGCTATGATGGGTGGGGGCCTGGAAACACCATATATTTT CASGYDGWGPGNTIYF - - TRBJ1-3 TRBV19
TGTGCCAGCAGGGGACAGGGGGCCTACAATGAGCAGTTCTTC CASRGQGAYNEQFF - TRBD1 TRBJ2-1 TRBV25-1
TGTGCCAGTAGTATGGGAGAGGGCAGCTATCAGCCCCAGCATTTT CASSMGEGSYQPQHF - - TRBJ1-5 TRBV19
TGTGCCAGCAGTCTAGGGACTCCCTCCGGGGAGCTGTTTTTT CASSLGTPSGELFF - - TRBJ2-2 TRBV28
TGTGCCACCAGCGTACGGACTAGCGCTTACAATGAGCAGTTCTTC CATSVRTSAYNEQFF - TRBD2 TRBJ2-1 TRBV15
TGTGCCAGTAGTCCGGACAGTAGGTTTTCACCCCTCCACTTT CASSPDSRFSPLHF - - TRBJ1-6 TRBV19
TGCGCCAGCAGCTTGGGGCAGGGAAACACCATATATTTT CASSLGQGNTIYF - - TRBJ1-3 TRBV5-1
TGTGCCAGCAGCTTAATTATGTTAGCGGGAATCGGGGAGCTGTTTTTT CASSLIMLAGIGELFF once TRBD2 TRBJ2-2 TRBV7-6
TGTGCCAGTAGTATCCCAAGGGGGGGTTACGGAAAACTGTTTTTT CASSIPRGGYGKLFF - - TRBJ1-4 TRBV19
TGTGCCAGCGCAACAGGGGGCGAGGAGACCCAGTACTTC CASATGGEETQYF - TRBD1 TRBJ2-5 TRBV4-2
TGCGCCAGCAGCCAAGATCCCCCAGGGGACTATGGCTACACCTTC CASSQDPPGDYGYTF once - TRBJ1-2 TRBV4-3
TGTGCCAGCAGCCCTAGCGGGGGGCAAGGGGAGACCCAGTACTTC CASSPSGGQGETQYF once TRBD2 TRBJ2-5 TRBV7-3
TGCGCCAGCAGCGTGCAAAGGGGTAGCAATCAGCCCCAGCATTTT CASSVQRGSNQPQHF - - TRBJ1-5 TRBV4-1
TGTGCTAGTGGTTTGGTGGCAGGGGGCGTATTTACGCAGTATTTT CASGLVAGGVFTQYF - TRBD1 TRBJ2-3 TRBV12-5
TGTGCCAGCAGTGAAGATGGGACAGGGGGTTCACCCCTCCACTTT CASSEDGTGGSPLHF - TRBD1 TRBJ1-6 TRBV2
TGTGCCAGCAGCGACAGGGGGGTCGGCACTGAAGCTTTCTTT CASSDRGVGTEAFF - TRBD1 TRBJ1-1 TRBV9